One sample yielded the 16 T cell receptor beta chains listed below, sequenced in a study of T cell responses to AZD1222 COVID-19 vaccine. Clones were sequenced by immunoSEQ multiplex PCR, and TCRdb holds only the in-frame ones, with some missing. The table lists about 110,000 clones, 70% to 90% of them singletons, with 9.5% to 15% in the top ten. Sequencing used peripheral blood, obtained on day 0 of MenACWY control vaccination. The receptors shown here come from an adult in good health.

The chain joins TRBV7-2 to TRBJ2-7; 7 nucleotides align to TRBD2. The germline V gene has CDR1 SGHTA and CDR2 FQGNSA. There are 14 residues in the CDR3. The V and J ends lost 7 bases and 4 bases, in that order; junction bases with no gene match: 10. CDR3 protein: CASKQWEGAYEQYF. CDR3 sequence (DNA): TGTGCCAGCAAGCAGTGGGAGGGTGCATACGAGCAGTACTTC.

The chain couples TRBV25-1 to TRBJ2-1, with TRBD1 identical over 8 bases. Germline-derived CDR1 and CDR2 are MGHDK and SYGVNS. The junction had 3 bases not matched to a gene; V was cut back by 4 bases and J by 4 bases. The CDR3 has 14 amino acids. CDR3 protein: CASSVQGAYNEQFF. DNA of the CDR3: TGTGCCAGCAGTGTTCAGGGGGCGTACAATGAGCAGTTCTTC.

The rearrangement uses TRBV3-1 (or the pseudogene TRBV3-2) and TRBJ1-2; 8 bases align to TRBD1. Germline CDR1 and CDR2: LGHDT and YNNKEL (reference sequence). The CDR3 totals 16 residues. J was trimmed by 7 bases and V by 1 base; bases with no gene match: 11. CDR3 region: CASSQVFGTGVRGYTF. The CDR3 DNA follows: TGTGCCAGCAGCCAAGTGTTCGGGACAGGTGTCCGTGGCTACACCTTC.

The V call is TRBV9, the J call TRBJ1-5; 8 bases match TRBD1. CDR3 length: 13 residues. The germline V gene has CDR1 SGDLS and CDR2 YYNGEE. With 3 bases clipped from V and 6 bases from J, the junction kept 2 bases outside the gene matches. CDR3 sequence (DNA): TGTGCCAGCAGCGGAGACAGGGGTCAGCCCCAGCATTTT. Amino acids: CASSGDRGQPQHF.

The chain couples TRBV6-5 to TRBJ1-2, with 7 bases lining up with TRBD1. The CDR3 length is 15 residues. V shed 6 bases, J shed 3 bases, and the junction held 10 bases outside the gene matches. The germline CDR1 and CDR2 sequences are MNHEY and SVGAGI. CDR3 coding DNA: TGTGCCAGCAGCACCTCGGGACAGCCTTACTATGGCTACACCTTC. Encoded protein: CASSTSGQPYYGYTF.

The chain is built from TRBV3-1 (or the pseudogene TRBV3-2) and TRBJ1-6; no definite D call. V dropped 0 bases and J dropped 3 bases, with 9 bases sitting between them. This CDR3 has 16 amino acids. Germline V CDR1 and CDR2: LGHDT, YNNKEL (reference sequence). CDR3 sequence reads: CASSQDYGSYNSPLHF. The CDR3 bases are TGTGCCAGCAGCCAAGATTACGGCAGCTATAATTCACCCCTCCACTTT.

The chain combines TRBV3-1 (or the pseudogene TRBV3-2) with TRBJ1-1; tentative D call: TRBD1 (5 bases). Trimming stripped 3 bases from V and 2 bases from J, with 13 bases between. The CDR3 length is 15 residues. Germline assignment: CDR1 LGHDT and CDR2 YNNKEL (reference sequence). CDR3 region: CASSQLGRINTEAFF. CDR3 coding DNA: TGTGCCAGCAGCCAGTTGGGACGGATCAACACTGAAGCTTTCTTT.

The chain is built from TRBV12-3 or TRBV12-4 and TRBJ2-7; D is unresolved. Trimming pared 3 bases from V and 2 bases from J, leaving 5 bases between. The CDR3 sequence is 12 residues long. The CDR3 is CASSFTAYEQYF. CDR3 DNA sequence: TGTGCCAGCAGTTTTACGGCCTACGAGCAGTACTTC.

The chain is built from TRBV4-3 and TRBJ1-6, with D possibly matching TRBD1 (5 bases). Trimming took 0 bases from V and 7 from J, leaving 10 bases between them. Germline CDR1 and CDR2: LGHNA and YSLEER. This CDR3 is 15 amino acids long. This CDR3 is CASSQDRQGNSPLHF. In DNA, the CDR3 is TGCGCCAGCAGCCAAGATCGTCAGGGAAATTCACCCCTCCACTTT.

This rearrangement joins TRBV30 to TRBJ1-1; D may be TRBD1 (5 bases). Germline V gene lookup returns CDR1 GTSNPN and CDR2 SVGIG (reference sequence). Trimming shortened V by 2 bases and J by 0 bases, and 10 bases separated the two germline ends. The CDR3 consists of 14 residues. CDR3 sequence reads: CAWSQGLLNTEAFF. In nucleotides, the CDR3 is TGTGCCTGGAGTCAGGGACTACTGAACACTGAAGCTTTCTTT.

The V gene is TRBV28, the J gene TRBJ1-3, with no clear D. Looked up from germline, CDR1 is MDHEN and CDR2 is SYDVKM. V was cut by 2 bases and J by 0 bases, with 5 bases left in between. This CDR3 region has 14 residues. The CDR3 loop reads CASSLGNSGNTIYF. Here the CDR3 DNA reads TGTGCCAGCAGTTTAGGTAACTCTGGAAACACCATATATTTT.

This chain links TRBV28 with TRBJ2-7; 8 nucleotides match TRBD1. V gave up 7 bases and J gave up 5 bases; unmatched junction bases: 10. Germline V lookup: CDR1 MDHEN, CDR2 SYDVKM. This CDR3 is 14 amino acids long. The DNA of the CDR3 is TGTGCCAGCAACCTAAGGGACAGGTCGCACGAGCAGTACTTC. Amino acid sequence: CASNLRDRSHEQYF.

The V and J genes are TRBV7-2 and TRBJ2-4; 7 positions agree with TRBD2. CDR3 length equals 14 residues. Germline CDR1 is SGHTA and CDR2 is FQGNSA. J lost 11 bases, V lost 2 bases, and 9 bases had no gene match. Here the CDR3 DNA reads TGTGCCAGCAGCTTACTAGGGACTATAGATGTTCAGTACTTC. This gives the protein CASSLLGTIDVQYF. Filled out from reference TRBV7-2 and TRBJ2-4, the complete variable domain reads GAGVSQSPSNKVTEKGKDVELRCDPISGHTALYWYRQSLGQGLEFLIYFQGNSAPDKSGLPSDRFSAERTGGSVSTLTIQRTQQEDSAVYLCASSLLGTIDVQYFGAGTRLSVL.

This clone was recorded only once. In DNA, the CDR3 is TGTGCCAGCAGCTCCCGGGACAGGGAACCAGATACGCAGTATTTT. This translates into CASSSRDREPDTQYF. The chain recombines TRBV11-2 with TRBJ2-3; 9 nucleotides agree with TRBD1. With 4 bases clipped from V and 4 bases from J, the junction kept 6 bases outside the gene matches. The CDR3 is 15 residues long. Germline CDR1 reads SGHAT; CDR2 reads FQNNGV. The full variable domain, with the rest looked up from reference TRBV11-2 and TRBJ2-3, is EAGVAQSPRYKIIEKRQSVAFWCNPISGHATLYWYQQILGQGPKLLIQFQNNGVVDDSQLPKDRFSAERLKGVDSTLKIQPAKLEDSAVYLCASSSRDREPDTQYFGPGTRLTVL.

J is TRBJ2-1 and V is TRBV27; D gene uncertain. V dropped 4 bases and J dropped 3 bases, with 1 base sitting between them. Germline values: CDR1 MNHEY, CDR2 SMNVEV (reference sequence). The CDR3 extends over 11 amino acids. CDR3 amino acids: CASSYYNEQFF. The CDR3 bases are TGTGCCAGCAGTTACTACAATGAGCAGTTCTTC.

The J gene is TRBJ2-1, the V gene TRBV7-9; TRBD1 matches at 7 bases. This CDR3 region has 12 residues. Losses at the gene ends were 6 bases for V and 6 bases for J; bases not matched to a gene: 2. The germline CDR1 and CDR2 sequences are SEHNR and FQNEAQ (reference sequence). CDR3 nucleotides: TGTGCCAGCAGGACAGGGACCAATGAGCAGTTCTTC. It yields the protein CASRTGTNEQFF. Using reference TRBV7-9 and TRBJ2-1 for the parts outside the CDR3, the full variable domain is DTGVSQNPRHKITKRGQNVTFRCDPISEHNRLYWYRQTLGQGPEFLTYFQNEAQLEKSRLLSDRFSAERPKGSFSTLEIQRTEQGDSAMYLCASRTGTNEQFFGPGTRLTVL.